This passage covers 26 T cell receptor beta chains from one sample sequenced in a study of blood T cells in healthy people across ages. The use of a sample-barcoded 5' primer and a J-beta primer mix characterized a second PCR of about 6 to 11 cycles. TCRdb re-analysed the 5' RACE reads in MiXCR, keeping a single row per CDR3 protein. The sample lists some 750,000 distinct CDR3 sequences, around a fifth occurring once. The sequencing sample was made of blood. All receptors derive from a man between 65 and 85 years old in good health.

The sample holds a few counts of this clonotype. The chain employs TRBV6-5 and TRBJ1-1; 9 bases fit TRBD1. The CDR3 totals 16 residues. CDR1 is MNHEY and CDR2 is SVGAGI in the germline V gene. Unmatched junction bases numbered 7, after V lost 1 base and J lost 4 bases. CDR3 amino acids: CASSYWTGVGGTEAFF. For the CDR3, the DNA is TGTGCCAGCAGTTACTGGACAGGGGTGGGCGGCACTGAAGCTTTCTTT.

This clonotype was detected only a few times. V and J are TRBV28 and TRBJ2-1, with D perhaps matching TRBD1 or TRBD2 (5 bases each). This CDR3 region has 15 residues. Between the trimmed V and J ends, which lost 2 bases and 4 bases, there was a span of 12 bases. Per the germline V gene, CDR1 is MDHEN and CDR2 is SYDVKM. DNA of the CDR3: TGTGCCAGCAGTTTAGGGGGAAGACAGTACAATGAGCAGTTCTTC. This gives the protein CASSLGGRQYNEQFF.

This clonotype was observed a few times. One end of the junction is discordant with germline, which a read error may explain. This chain uses TRBV18 with TRBJ2-5; D gene uncertain. CDR1 and CDR2 from the germline V gene are KGHSH and LQKENI. The CDR3 sequence is 11 residues long. The CDR3 reads CASSSQEAQYF. CDR3 bases: TGTGCCAGCTCATCACAAGAGGCCCAGTACTTC. Supplemented by reference TRBV18 and TRBJ2-5, the full variable domain reads NAGVMQNPRHLVRRRGQEARLRCSPMKGHSHVYWYRQLPEEGLKFMVYLQKENIIDESGMPKERFSAEFPKEGPSILRIQQVVRGDSAAYFCASSSQEAQYFGPGTRLLVL.

This clonotype was found a few times. V usage is TRBV5-6 and J usage is TRBJ1-2; D is uncertain. Trimming removed 2 bases from V and 1 base from J, with 6 bases in between. From germline, CDR1 is SGHDT and CDR2 YYEEEE. The CDR3 extends over 13 amino acids. CDR3 in amino acids: CASSFQHNYGYTF. For the CDR3, the DNA is TGTGCCAGCAGCTTCCAACATAACTATGGCTACACCTTC.

The V gene is TRBV2, the J gene TRBJ2-5; D is perhaps TRBD1 (5 bases). This CDR3 comprises 14 residues. V was pared by 2 bases and J by 5 bases, with 12 bases between. Germline lookup yields CDR1 SNHLY and CDR2 FYNNEI. The CDR3 region is CASSEQGVLETQYF. The CDR3 coding sequence is TGTGCCAGCAGTGAACAGGGCGTCCTGGAGACCCAGTACTTC.

This CDR3 reads CAISESGRVQETQYF. CDR3 sequence (DNA): TGTGCCATCAGTGAGTCAGGGCGGGTCCAAGAGACCCAGTACTTC. The chain links TRBV10-3 to TRBJ2-5, with D perhaps matching TRBD2 (5 bases). V lost 0 bases and J lost 1, with 9 bases in between. This CDR3 has 15 residues. Germline CDR1 is ENHRY and CDR2 is SYGVKD.

Only a few counts were recorded for this clonotype. This chain uses TRBV11-3 with TRBJ2-1; no clear D. The germline V and J ends were trimmed by 5 bases and 2 bases, with 10 bases remaining between them. Germline CDR1 is SGHNT and CDR2 is YENEEA. The CDR3 length is 14 residues. CDR3 protein: CASSGASAYNEQFF. The CDR3 DNA sequence: TGTGCCAGCAGCGGTGCCTCGGCCTACAATGAGCAGTTCTTC. The full variable domain, rest sourced from reference TRBV11-3 and TRBJ2-1, is EAGVVQSPRYKIIEKKQPVAFWCNPISGHNTLYWYLQNLGQGPELLIRYENEEAVDDSQLPKDRFSAERLKGVDSTLKIQPAELGDSAVYLCASSGASAYNEQFFGPGTRLTVL.

This clonotype was found a few times. The chain recombines TRBV7-2 with TRBJ1-5, with TRBD1 as a possible D gene (5 bases). Trimming removed 4 bases at V and 7 bases at J, with 17 bases between. Germline CDR1 reads SGHTA; CDR2 reads FQGNSA. There are 15 residues in the CDR3. CDR3 protein: CASSSLVGVGQPQHF. CDR3 DNA: TGTGCCAGCAGCTCCCTTGTGGGGGTTGGGCAGCCCCAGCATTTT.

This clonotype appeared a few times. V and J are TRBV13 and TRBJ2-7; tentative D call: TRBD2 (6 bases). The J call may be wrong; the DNA end is better matched by TRBJ2-1. CDR1 and CDR2 from the germline V gene are PRHDT and FYEKMQ (reference sequence). This CDR3 is built from 15 residues. In nucleotides, the CDR3 is TGTGCCAGCAGCGGGGGGAGGAACCCCTACAATGAGCAGTTCTTC. This sequence encodes CASSGGRNPYNEQFF.

This chain joins TRBV29-1 and TRBJ2-1; the match to TRBD2 covers 11 bases. The germline CDR1 and CDR2 sequences are SQVTM and ANQGSEA. This CDR3 region has 14 residues. The V gene end was trimmed by 4 bases and the J gene end by 4 bases; junction bases not matched to a gene: 3. CDR3 sequence (DNA): TGCAGCGTTGTCACTAGCGGGGGTTACAATGAGCAGTTCTTC. It codes for CSVVTSGGYNEQFF.

The CDR3 region is CASSQRLSVGGGELFF. The CDR3 nucleotides read TGTGCCAGCAGCCAACGGCTCTCGGTGGGGGGCGGGGAGCTGTTTTTT. The chain joins TRBV3-1 to TRBJ2-2, with D tentatively TRBD2 (6 bases). Trimming removed 2 bases at V and 7 bases at J, with 17 bases between. The germline CDR1 and CDR2 sequences are LGHDT and YNNKEL (reference sequence). The CDR3 loop spans 16 amino acids.

About this clonotype itself: At one end, the junction sequence differs from germline, possibly due to a read error. The chain couples TRBV19 to TRBJ2-7, with 9 positions matching TRBD1. The J call may be mistaken, given a closer DNA end match to TRBJ2-1. Germline CDR1 and CDR2: LNHDA and SQIVND (reference sequence). The CDR3 has 15 amino acids. The chain's CDR3 is CASSLTGTGFNDQFF. The CDR3 DNA is TGTGCCAGCTCGTTAACCGGGACAGGGTTCAATGATCAGTTCTTC.

This clonotype has just a few counts. The chain joins TRBV24-1 to TRBJ2-1; D perhaps matches TRBD2 (5 bases). The CDR3 runs to 15 residues. Trimming took 9 bases from V and 0 from J, leaving 14 bases between them. CDR1 is KGHDR and CDR2 is SFDVKD in the germline V gene. The CDR3 coding sequence is TGTGCCACCGCTCGAGCGGAGAGCTCCTACAATGAGCAGTTCTTC. Encoded protein: CATARAESSYNEQFF.

In its sample, this clonotype was seen many times. J is TRBJ1-2 and V is TRBV3-1; TRBD1 is a possible D gene (5 bases). This CDR3 is 14 amino acids long. Trimming stripped 0 bases from V and 3 bases from J, with 8 bases between. The germline V gene encodes CDR1 LGHDT and CDR2 YNNKEL (reference sequence). CDR3 nucleotides: TGTGCCAGCAGCCAAGATGACAGATACTATGGCTACACCTTC. Amino acids: CASSQDDRYYGYTF. The whole variable domain, filled in from reference TRBV3-1 and TRBJ1-2, reads DTAVSQTPKYLVTQMGNDKSIKCEQNLGHDTMYWYKQDSKKFLKIMFSYNNKELIINETVPNRFSPKSPDKAHLNLHINSLELGDSAVYFCASSQDDRYYGYTFGSGTRLTVV.

This clonotype was found a few times. This rearrangement joins TRBV5-1 to TRBJ2-3; the D gene is possibly TRBD1 (6 bases). Germline V gene sequence: CDR1 SGHRS, CDR2 YFSETQ. The ends were cut back, 1 base at V and 4 bases at J, with 10 bases in the middle. This CDR3 contains 14 residues. Written as DNA, the CDR3 is TGCGCCAGCAGCTTGTTTGGGGGCCCAGATACGCAGTATTTT. Translating it yields CASSLFGGPDTQYF.

This clonotype was picked up a small number of times. In DNA, the CDR3 is TGTGCCAGCAGCTTCCCGACAGGCGGTACAGAAAAACTGTTTTTT. This translates into CASSFPTGGTEKLFF. The rearrangement uses TRBV7-2 and TRBJ1-4, with D maybe TRBD1 (6 bases). V lost 3 bases and J 8 bases, leaving 16 bases between the germline ends. Germline CDR1 and CDR2: SGHTA and FQGNSA. This CDR3 region has 15 residues.

The chain employs TRBV6-5 and TRBJ1-6, with D maybe TRBD1 (5 bases). CDR1 is MNHEY, CDR2 SVGAGI, per germline. The CDR3 runs to 17 residues. Trimming cost V 0 bases and J 3 bases, with 12 bases left between them. CDR3 nucleotides: TGTGCCAGCAGTTACTCGAATGCTCAGGGCTATAATTCACCCCTCCACTTT. It encodes CASSYSNAQGYNSPLHF.

The gene calls are TRBV20-1 and TRBJ2-7, with 8 bases that match TRBD2. The germline V gene encodes CDR1 DFQATT and CDR2 SNEGSKA (reference sequence). Trimming at V came to 2 bases and at J to 2 bases, leaving 8 bases not matched to a gene. CDR3 size: 15 residues. CDR3 region: CSARYLLADTYEQYF. DNA of the CDR3: TGCAGTGCTAGATACCTACTAGCGGACACCTACGAGCAGTACTTC.

This clonotype was counted between two and nine times. The chain joins TRBV15 to TRBJ2-5; D not resolved. Germline lookup yields CDR1 LNHNV and CDR2 YYDKDF (reference sequence). There are 16 residues in the CDR3. The ends were cut back, 0 bases at V and 2 bases at J, with 13 bases in the middle. Here the CDR3 DNA reads TGTGCCACCAGCAGAGATCGGCTAGGCATTCAAGAGACCCAGTACTTC. Its protein product is CATSRDRLGIQETQYF.

This clonotype was counted a few times. The rearrangement uses TRBV4-3 and TRBJ2-2, with 8 bases matching TRBD2. The length of the CDR3 is 16 residues. V lost 4 bases and J lost 4; bases outside the gene matches: 8. Germline V gives CDR1 LGHNA, CDR2 YSLEER. The CDR3 protein is CASSPSPLAGTGELFF. The CDR3 DNA follows: TGCGCCAGCAGCCCATCGCCCCTAGCGGGCACCGGGGAGCTGTTTTTT.

This chain links TRBV20-1 with TRBJ2-2; tentatively, D is TRBD1 (6 bases). Per germline, CDR1 DFQATT and CDR2 SNEGSKA (reference sequence). Trimming took off 1 base at V and 2 bases at J, with 8 bases between the two ends. CDR3 length equals 14 residues. DNA of the CDR3: TGCAGTGCTAGAGGAGGGGGTAACACCGGGGAGCTGTTTTTT. Encoded protein: CSARGGGNTGELFF.

This clonotype was counted between two and nine times. V gene TRBV3-1 combines with J gene TRBJ2-7, with no clear D. The germline gives CDR1 LGHDT, CDR2 YNNKEL (reference sequence). V lost 4 bases to trimming and J lost 2 bases, with 12 bases between them. The CDR3 covers 14 residues. The CDR3 sequence: CASSLRHRTYEQYF. CDR3 nucleotides: TGTGCCAGCAGCCTTAGACACCGGACCTACGAGCAGTACTTC.

The V call is TRBV27, the J call TRBJ2-2, with 7 positions matching TRBD1. Per germline, CDR1 MNHEY and CDR2 SMNVEV (reference sequence). There are 14 residues in the CDR3. The V gene end was trimmed by 7 bases and the J gene end by 1 base; junction bases not matched to a gene: 3. In DNA form, the CDR3 reads TGTGCCAGCAACAGGGGCCTGAACACCGGGGAGCTGTTTTTT. Translating it yields CASNRGLNTGELFF.

Written as DNA, the CDR3 is TGTGCCAGTACCATAGGTTATGGGACGCTTAACTATGGCTACACCTTC. Translating it yields CASTIGYGTLNYGYTF. The chain carries TRBV19 and TRBJ1-2; possibly TRBD1 for D (5 bases). The V end lost 7 bases, the J end lost 1 base, and 19 bases lay between the germline ends. The CDR3 contains 16 residues. Germline V gives CDR1 LNHDA, CDR2 SQIVND (reference sequence). The variable domain in full, completed from reference TRBV19 and TRBJ1-2, reads DGGITQSPKYLFRKEGQNVTLSCEQNLNHDAMYWYRQDPGQGLRLIYYSQIVNDFQKGDIAEGYSVSREKKESFPLTVTSAQKNPTAFYLCASTIGYGTLNYGYTFGSGTRLTVV.

This clonotype was counted a few times. CDR3 bases: TGCAGTGCTAGAAAGGACAGCGATGACACTGAAGCTTTCTTT. Its protein product is CSARKDSDDTEAFF. The chain joins TRBV20-1 to TRBJ1-1; perhaps TRBD1 as D (6 bases). The germline V and J ends were trimmed by 2 bases and 3 bases, with 13 bases remaining between them. The CDR3 runs 14 residues. Germline loops: CDR1 DFQATT, CDR2 SNEGSKA (reference sequence).

This clonotype was found a few times. The chain couples TRBV15 to TRBJ1-3; the D is unclear. The CDR3 has 15 residues. CDR1 is LNHNV and CDR2 is YYDKDF in the germline V gene (reference sequence). Trimming pared 0 bases from V and 2 bases from J, leaving 8 bases between. CDR3: CATSRDPITGNTIYF. CDR3 in DNA: TGTGCCACCAGCAGAGATCCCATTACTGGAAACACCATATATTTT.